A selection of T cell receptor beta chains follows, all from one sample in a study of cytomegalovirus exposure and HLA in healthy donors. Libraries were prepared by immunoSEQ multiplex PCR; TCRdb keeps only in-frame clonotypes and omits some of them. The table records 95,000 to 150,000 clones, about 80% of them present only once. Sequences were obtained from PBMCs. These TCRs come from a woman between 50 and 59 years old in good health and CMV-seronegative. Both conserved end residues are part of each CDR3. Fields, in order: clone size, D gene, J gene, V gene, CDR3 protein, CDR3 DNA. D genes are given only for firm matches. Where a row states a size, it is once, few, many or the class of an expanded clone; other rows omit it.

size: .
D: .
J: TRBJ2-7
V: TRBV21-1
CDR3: CASSFPGGPNYEQYF
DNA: TGTGCCAGCAGTTTTCCAGGGGGCCCCAACTACGAGCAGTACTTC

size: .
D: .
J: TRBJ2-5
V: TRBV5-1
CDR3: CASSSQGVETQYF
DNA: TGCGCCAGCAGCTCCCAGGGTGTGGAGACCCAGTACTTC

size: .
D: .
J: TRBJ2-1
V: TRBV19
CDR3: CASSVQGYEQFF
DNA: TGTGCCAGTAGTGTTCAGGGGTATGAGCAGTTCTTC

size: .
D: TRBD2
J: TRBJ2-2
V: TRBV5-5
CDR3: CASREGLQNTGELFF
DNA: TGTGCCAGCCGGGAGGGGCTCCAGAACACCGGGGAGCTGTTTTTT

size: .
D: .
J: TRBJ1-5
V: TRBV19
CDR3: CASRGDSNQPQHF
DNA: TGTGCCAGTAGAGGGGATAGCAATCAGCCCCAGCATTTT

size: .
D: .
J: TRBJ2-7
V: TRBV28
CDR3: CASSHPSRYEQYF
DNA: TGTGCCAGCAGCCACCCCTCTCGGTACGAGCAGTACTTC

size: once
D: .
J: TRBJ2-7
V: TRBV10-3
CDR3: CAIAHGTPVSTYEQYF
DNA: TGTGCCATCGCCCACGGGACACCCGTCTCAACCTACGAGCAGTACTTC

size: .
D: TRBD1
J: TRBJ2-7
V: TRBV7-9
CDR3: CSSSLVRGTGTDEQYF
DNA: TGTTCCAGCAGCTTAGTCCGAGGGACAGGGACCGACGAGCAGTACTTC

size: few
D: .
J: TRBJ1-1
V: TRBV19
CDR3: CASSETKDTEAFF
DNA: TGTGCCAGCTCCGAGACAAAGGACACTGAAGCTTTCTTT

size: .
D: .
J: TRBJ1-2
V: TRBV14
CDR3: CASSQYLRDGYTF
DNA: TGTGCCAGCAGCCAATACCTCAGGGATGGCTACACCTTC

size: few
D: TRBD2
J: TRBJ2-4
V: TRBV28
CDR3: CASSLWTSGRANIQYF
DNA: TGTGCCAGCAGTTTATGGACTAGCGGGAGGGCGAACATTCAGTACTTC

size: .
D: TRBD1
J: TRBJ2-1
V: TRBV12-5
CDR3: CASGARTGESYNEQFF
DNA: TGTGCTAGTGGTGCACGGACAGGGGAATCCTACAATGAGCAGTTCTTC

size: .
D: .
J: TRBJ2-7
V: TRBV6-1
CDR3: CASSEVTDFYEQYF
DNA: TGTGCCAGCAGTGAAGTGACAGACTTCTACGAGCAGTACTTC

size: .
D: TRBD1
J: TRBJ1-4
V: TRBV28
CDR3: CASSFWGQGKEKLFF
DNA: TGTGCCAGCAGTTTTTGGGGACAGGGTAAAGAAAAACTGTTTTTT

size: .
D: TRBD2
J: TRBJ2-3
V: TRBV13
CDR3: CASSFLTSGSLGGTDTQYF
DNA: TGTGCCAGCAGCTTCTTGACTAGCGGGAGTCTTGGGGGGACAGATACGCAGTATTTT

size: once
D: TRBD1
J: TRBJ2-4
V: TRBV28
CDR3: CASRSTGGRRNIQYF
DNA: TGTGCCAGCAGGTCGACAGGGGGGCGTAGGAACATTCAGTACTTC

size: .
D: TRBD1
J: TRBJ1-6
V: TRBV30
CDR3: CATRGQGNSPLHF
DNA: TGTGCCACGCGGGGACAGGGTAATTCACCCCTCCACTTT

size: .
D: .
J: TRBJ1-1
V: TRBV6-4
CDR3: CARGGPRSFF
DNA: TGTGCCAGAGGGGGACCGAGGTCCTTCTTT

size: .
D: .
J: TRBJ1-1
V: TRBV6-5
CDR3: CASSLDGGRPEAFF
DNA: TGTGCCAGCAGTCTGGATGGCGGAAGACCTGAAGCTTTCTTT

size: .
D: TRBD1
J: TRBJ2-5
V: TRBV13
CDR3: CASSSRGLETQYF
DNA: TGTGCCAGCAGCTCAAGGGGGCTAGAGACCCAGTACTTC

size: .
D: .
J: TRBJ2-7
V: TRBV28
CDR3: CASSFDFRDMSYEQYF
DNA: TGTGCCAGCAGTTTCGATTTCCGGGACATGTCCTACGAGCAGTACTTC

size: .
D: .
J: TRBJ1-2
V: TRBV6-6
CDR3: CASSYSREGYGYTF
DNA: TGTGCCAGCAGTTACTCGAGGGAAGGATATGGCTACACCTTC

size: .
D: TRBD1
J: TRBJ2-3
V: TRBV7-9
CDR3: CASSRGGWGQGADTQYF
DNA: TGTGCCAGCAGCCGGGGGGGTTGGGGACAGGGGGCAGATACGCAGTATTTT

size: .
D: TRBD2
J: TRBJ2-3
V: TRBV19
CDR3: CASSAGTSDPTDTQYF
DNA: TGTGCCAGTAGTGCCGGGACTAGCGATCCTACGGATACGCAGTATTTT

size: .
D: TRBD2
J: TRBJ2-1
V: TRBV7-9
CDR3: CASSLLAGASNEQFF
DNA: TGTGCCAGCAGCCTTCTAGCGGGAGCGAGCAATGAGCAGTTCTTC

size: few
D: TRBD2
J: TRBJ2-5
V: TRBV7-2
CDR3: CASSTGTNPGTQYF
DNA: TGTGCCAGCAGCACCGGGACTAACCCTGGGACCCAGTACTTC

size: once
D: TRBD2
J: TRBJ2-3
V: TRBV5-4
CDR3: CASRPRTSGRKDTQYF
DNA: TGTGCCAGCAGACCCAGGACTAGCGGGAGGAAAGATACGCAGTATTTT

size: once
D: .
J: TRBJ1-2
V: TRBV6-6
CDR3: CASSYPQGGDGYTF
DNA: TGTGCCAGCAGTTATCCCCAGGGAGGAGATGGCTACACCTTC

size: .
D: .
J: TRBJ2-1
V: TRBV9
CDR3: CASSDPRSSYNEQFF
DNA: TGTGCCAGCAGCGATCCCAGGTCCTCCTACAATGAGCAGTTCTTC

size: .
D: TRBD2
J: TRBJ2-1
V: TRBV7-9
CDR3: CSSSLAGGQINEQFF
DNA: TGTTCCAGCAGCTTGGCGGGAGGGCAGATCAATGAGCAGTTCTTC

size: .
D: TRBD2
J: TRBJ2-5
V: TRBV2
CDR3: CASSFGLAGVGETQYF
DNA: TGTGCCAGCAGTTTCGGACTAGCGGGAGTGGGTGAGACCCAGTACTTC